This T cell receptor beta chain was recorded in a study of beta chain features in type 1 diabetes. The overall study: The study found patients and healthy donors alike in age, gender and cell yields.

General study results and limits: Type 1 diabetes patients showed fewer insertions and more deletions at VDJ junctions. TCRB CDR3s from Type 1 diabetes patients were moderately but significantly shorter in all four CD4+ subsets.

The CDR3 has 14 amino acids. Germline CDR1 reads MNHEY; CDR2 reads SMNVEV (reference sequence). V dropped 5 bases and J dropped 7 bases, with 12 bases sitting between them. The isolated RNA, all of it, was reverse transcribed, so expressed TCRB transcripts were what got sequenced. Repertoires were generated with immunoSEQ multiplex PCR, while TCRdb's copy carries only in-frame clones and drops some. Here the sample spans 500,000 to 800,000 clones, 9.5% to 15% being singletons. This clone has just one count. Antigen unknown. The gene calls are TRBV27 and TRBJ1-6; TRBD1 might be the D (5 bases). The sequence was collected from a man aged 25-45 years with type 1 diabetes. The sample comprised naive CD4+ T cells from blood. The CDR3 nucleotides read TGTGCCAGCAGTCAGGGTTTAAGCAATTCACCCCTCCACTTT. It yields the protein CASSQGLSNSPLHF.